These T cell receptor beta chains were read from a single sample in a study of T cells after yellow fever vaccination. MiXCR was run by TCRdb on the 5' RACE reads, yielding one entry per CDR3 protein. Among approximately 250,000 distinct CDR3 sequences listed, roughly 5.6% were seen once. This material consisted of CD4+ T cells sorted from PBMCs, taken on the day of the yellow fever booster vaccination. These receptors all come from a young man who received the YFV17D yellow fever vaccine. The CDR3 runs from the conserved cysteine through the conserved F or W. A D gene is named only where the DNA matches it firmly. Clone sizes are given selectively: once, few, many, or a class where the clone is expanded.

d_gene	v_gene	abundance	j_gene	len	CDR3nt	CDR3aa
.	TRBV5-1	few	TRBJ1-1	14	TGCGCCAGCAGCTCCACCGGGACAATTCTTGAAGCTTTCTTT	CASSSTGTILEAFF
.	TRBV7-9	.	TRBJ1-6	15	TGTGCCAGCAGCTACGGAGCAGGGGACAATTCACCCCTCCACTTT	CASSYGAGDNSPLHF
.	TRBV5-4	few	TRBJ2-2	15	TGTGCCACCAAACCAGGGAAATTGAACACCGGGGAGCTGTTTTTT	CATKPGKLNTGELFF
.	TRBV6-5	many	TRBJ1-6	18	TGTGCCAGCAGTTCTGCCTTGGGGGGTCATAACTATAATTCACCCCTCCACTTT	CASSSALGGHNYNSPLHF
.	TRBV5-1	many	TRBJ1-1	15	TGCGCCAGCAGCTTAGACGGAGGGGGACGGACTGAAGCTTTCTTT	CASSLDGGGRTEAFF
.	TRBV7-2	few	TRBJ2-1	12	TGTGCCAGCAGCCCTTTCGGGGTTGAGCAGTTCTTC	CASSPFGVEQFF
TRBD1	TRBV24-1	many	TRBJ1-4	15	TGTGCCACCAGTGATGCTGGGACAGGGCATGAAAAACTGTTTTTT	CATSDAGTGHEKLFF
TRBD1	TRBV5-6	.	TRBJ2-2	15	TGTGCCAGCAGCTTCGACAGGGGGCACACCGGGGAGCTGTTTTTT	CASSFDRGHTGELFF
TRBD1	TRBV6-1	many	TRBJ2-1	16	TGTGCCAGCAGTGTTCAAGGACAGGGGTCTAAAAATGAGCAGTTCTTC	CASSVQGQGSKNEQFF
.	TRBV12-3/TRBV12-4	few	TRBJ2-4	16	TGTGCCAGCATTCTACAAAGCGTCTTAGCCAAAAACATTCAGTACTTC	CASILQSVLAKNIQYF
.	TRBV7-9	.	TRBJ1-6	16	TGTGCCAGCAGCTTAACGGCAGGAGATATAGGCTCACCCCTCCACTTT	CASSLTAGDIGSPLHF
TRBD1	TRBV7-9	.	TRBJ2-5	14	TGTGCCAGCAGCTTGACAGGGGGCGTGGAGACCCAGTACTTC	CASSLTGGVETQYF
.	TRBV6-6	few	TRBJ1-5	16	TGTGCCAGCAGTCCGGGCGGTGGAATTAGCAATCAGCCCCAGCATTTT	CASSPGGGISNQPQHF
.	TRBV7-2	many	TRBJ2-1	17	TGTGCCAGCAGCTTAGTCTTAGCCCAGGGGCTCCACAATGAGCAGTTCTTC	CASSLVLAQGLHNEQFF
TRBD2	TRBV5-1	many	TRBJ2-3	16	TGCGCCAGCAGCCTTAGCGGGGGGACTAGCACAGATACGCAGTATTTT	CASSLSGGTSTDTQYF
.	TRBV28	.	TRBJ2-7	12	TGTGCCAGCAGTTTGCCGGCCTACGAGCAGTACTTC	CASSLPAYEQYF
.	TRBV5-4	many	TRBJ2-5	14	TGTGCCAGCAGCTTGGGCGGGGTGCAAGAGACCCAGTACTTC	CASSLGGVQETQYF
.	TRBV14	.	TRBJ2-1	13	TGTGCCAGCAGAGCGGACTATTTCAATGAGCAGTTCTTC	CASRADYFNEQFF
TRBD1	TRBV7-2	.	TRBJ1-5	14	TGTGCCAGCAGCTTAGAGGGGGCTGGTCAGCCCCAGCATTTT	CASSLEGAGQPQHF
.	TRBV4-3	many	TRBJ2-5	19	TGCGCCAGCAGCCAAGACGCCAGTTCTTACAGCCACGCACAAGAGACCCAGTACTTC	CASSQDASSYSHAQETQYF
TRBD1	TRBV6-5	many	TRBJ2-1	14	TGTGCCAGCAGTAGGGACAGCGCGTACAATGAGCAGTTCTTC	CASSRDSAYNEQFF
TRBD1	TRBV4-3	many	TRBJ1-1	16	TGCGCCAGCAGCCGAGACAGGGGAACCTTAAACACTGAAGCTTTCTTT	CASSRDRGTLNTEAFF
.	TRBV10-3	.	TRBJ2-5	14	TGTGCCATCAGTGAGTTACTAGCCCGAGAGACCCAGTACTTC	CAISELLARETQYF
.	TRBV19	.	TRBJ1-6	13	TGTGCCAGTAACGGGCTCCACGGTTCACCCCTCCACTTT	CASNGLHGSPLHF
.	TRBV7-3	many	TRBJ2-2	14	TGTGCCAGCAGCTTACTTAGAAACACCGGGGAGCTGTTTTTT	CASSLLRNTGELFF
.	TRBV7-9	.	TRBJ2-3	16	TGTGCCAGCAGCCCAGGGGTAGACAGATCGTCGGATACGCAGTATTTT	CASSPGVDRSSDTQYF
.	TRBV15	.	TRBJ2-2	15	TGTGCCACCAGCAGAGAGATACAGGACACCGGGGAGCTGTTTTTT	CATSREIQDTGELFF
.	TRBV7-8	many	TRBJ2-7	16	TGTGCCAGCAGCTTAATTCCACCACCGAGCTCCTACGAGCAGTACTTC	CASSLIPPPSSYEQYF
.	TRBV6-5	few	TRBJ2-5	13	TGTGCCAGCACTAAGGCGGGTGGGGAGACCCAGTACTTC	CASTKAGGETQYF
.	TRBV7-3	.	TRBJ2-1	15	TGTGCCAGCAGCTTGGGGGCAACGCAAACCAATGAGCAGTTCTTC	CASSLGATQTNEQFF
.	TRBV5-6	.	TRBJ2-3	15	TGTGCCAGCAGCTTGACGCTTTATAAAACAGATACGCAGTATTTT	CASSLTLYKTDTQYF
.	TRBV7-9	.	TRBJ2-1	15	TGTGCCAGCAGCTTAGGGGACTTTATGCCCTATGAGCAGTTCTTC	CASSLGDFMPYEQFF
.	TRBV20-1	few	TRBJ2-5	10	TGCAGTGCTAGGCGGGAGACCCAGTACTTC	CSARRETQYF
.	TRBV18	.	TRBJ1-1	17	TGTGCCAGCTCTTCGAGCACGAAGAGCGTGGTTGGGACTGAAGCTTTCTTT	CASSSSTKSVVGTEAFF
.	TRBV28	.	TRBJ1-1	14	TGTGCCAGCAGTTTTGCACACCGTCGGGCAGAAGCTTTCTTT	CASSFAHRRAEAFF
.	TRBV6-6	.	TRBJ2-3	14	TGTGCCAGTTCCCGCGCGTTGGGCACAGATACGCAGTATTTT	CASSRALGTDTQYF
.	TRBV27	.	TRBJ2-5	14	TGTGCCAGCAGTTTCAGGGGACGCCAAGAGACCCAGTACTTC	CASSFRGRQETQYF
TRBD2	TRBV6-2/TRBV6-3	.	TRBJ2-3	14	TGTGCCATCTCTCGCGGGAGGAGCACAGATACGCAGTATTTT	CAISRGRSTDTQYF
TRBD1	TRBV7-2	few	TRBJ1-2	14	TGTGCCAGCAGCCCGATGGGACAGGGCTATGGCTACACCTTC	CASSPMGQGYGYTF
TRBD2	TRBV20-1	.	TRBJ2-7	17	TGCAGTGCTAGAGCCGGACTAGCGGGGGCCAAAGGGAACGAGCAGTACTTC	CSARAGLAGAKGNEQYF
.	TRBV20-1	.	TRBJ1-2	15	TGCAGTGCTAGTGCGTCGGGCCTCCTTAACTATGGCTACACCTTC	CSASASGLLNYGYTF
.	TRBV9	.	TRBJ2-2	16	TGTGCCAGCAGCGTTAGCCCGCAGGGGAGAGTCGGGGAGCTGTTTTTT	CASSVSPQGRVGELFF
.	TRBV7-8	.	TRBJ2-1	14	TGTGCCAGCAGCTTAAGGGGGGTGGGCTATGAGCAGTTCTTC	CASSLRGVGYEQFF
.	TRBV30	few	TRBJ1-2	14	TGTGCCTGGAGAGAGGACACCGCTAACTATGGCTACACCTTC	CAWREDTANYGYTF
.	TRBV6-5	few	TRBJ1-2	13	TGTGCCAGCAGAACCGGGACAAATTATGGCTACACCTTC	CASRTGTNYGYTF